This T cell receptor beta chain was recovered during a study of CD8+ T cells in alopecia areata. Study-wide context: Tofacitinib lasted 6 to 18 months, then 6 months off drug. Scalp area affected, as a percentage, set the severity score of treated patients.

Reverse transcribed after extraction, RNA yielded cDNA as the sequencing template. Here immunoSEQ multiplex PCR was the method, and the copy in TCRdb shows in-frame clones only, minus some. The top ten clones hold about 1.6% of a sample with 200,000 to 250,000 clones, under 60% of them seen once. About this clone: The antigen remains unidentified.

The CDR3 length is 13 residues. Germline assignment: CDR1 MGHDK and CDR2 SYGVNS. Deletions cut 3 bases from V and 2 bases from J, with 5 bases between. Specified treatment: oral pan-JAK inhibitor, 5-10 mg twice daily. The study, taken as a whole, reports: Relative to mice, TCR sharing across patients was less clear, a difference possibly HLA-related. Many expanded lesional clones stayed in scalp and blood while on tofacitinib.

The chain joins TRBV25-1 to TRBJ1-5; no clear D. The specimen was CD4+ T cells sorted from blood, collected at week 4, from a patient treated with tofacitinib. The receptor comes from a human donor with alopecia areata. The CDR3 nucleotides read TGTGCCAGCAGTGAGGGTCGCAATCAGCCCCAGCATTTT. Encoded protein: CASSEGRNQPQHF. Full variable domain (missing parts from reference TRBV25-1 and TRBJ1-5): EADIYQTPRYLVIGTGKKITLECSQTMGHDKMYWYQQDPGMELHLIHYSYGVNSTEKGDLSSESTVSRIRTEHFPLTLESARPSHTSQYLCASSEGRNQPQHFGDGTRLSIL.